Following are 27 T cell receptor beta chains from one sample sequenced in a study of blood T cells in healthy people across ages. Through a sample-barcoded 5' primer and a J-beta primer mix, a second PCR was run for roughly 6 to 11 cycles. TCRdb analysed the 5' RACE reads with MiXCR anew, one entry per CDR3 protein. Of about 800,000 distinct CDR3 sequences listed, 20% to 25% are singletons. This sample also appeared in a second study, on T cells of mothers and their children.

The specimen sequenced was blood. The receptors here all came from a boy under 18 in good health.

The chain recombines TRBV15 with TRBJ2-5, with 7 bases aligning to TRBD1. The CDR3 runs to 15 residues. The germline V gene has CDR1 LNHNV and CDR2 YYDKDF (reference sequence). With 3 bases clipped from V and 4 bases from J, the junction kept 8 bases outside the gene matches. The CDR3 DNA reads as TGTGCCACCAGCAGGTTCAGGGGGTTAGGAGAGACCCAGTACTTC. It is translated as CATSRFRGLGETQYF.

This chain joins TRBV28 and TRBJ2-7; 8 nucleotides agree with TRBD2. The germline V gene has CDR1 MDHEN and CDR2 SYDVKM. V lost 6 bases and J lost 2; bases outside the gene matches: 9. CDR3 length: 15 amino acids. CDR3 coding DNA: TGTGCCAGCAGACCTCGGGAGGGCGGGACCTACGAGCAGTACTTC. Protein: CASRPREGGTYEQYF. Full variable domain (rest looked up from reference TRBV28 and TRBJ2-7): DVKVTQSSRYLVKRTGEKVFLECVQDMDHENMFWYRQDPGLGLRLIYFSYDVKMKEKGDIPEGYSVSREKKERFSLILESASTNQTSMYLCASRPREGGTYEQYFGPGTRLTVT.

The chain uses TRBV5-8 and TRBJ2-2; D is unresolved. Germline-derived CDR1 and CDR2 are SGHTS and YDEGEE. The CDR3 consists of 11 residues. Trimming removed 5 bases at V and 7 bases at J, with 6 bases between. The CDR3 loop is CASRFHGELFF. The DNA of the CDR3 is TGTGCCAGCAGATTCCACGGGGAGCTGTTTTTT.

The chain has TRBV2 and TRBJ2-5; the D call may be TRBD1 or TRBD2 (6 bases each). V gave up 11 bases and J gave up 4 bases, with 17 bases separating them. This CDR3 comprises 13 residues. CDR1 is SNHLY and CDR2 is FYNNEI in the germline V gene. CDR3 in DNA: TGTGCCCTCAAGGACGAGGGGGGAGAGACCCAGTACTTC. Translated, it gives CALKDEGGETQYF.

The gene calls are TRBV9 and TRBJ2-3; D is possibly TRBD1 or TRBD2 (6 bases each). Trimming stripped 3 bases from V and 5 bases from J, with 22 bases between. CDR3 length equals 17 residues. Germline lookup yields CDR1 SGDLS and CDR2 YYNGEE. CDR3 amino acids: CASSATRGARMGDTQYF. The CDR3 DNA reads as TGTGCCAGCAGCGCAACTAGGGGGGCCAGAATGGGAGATACGCAGTATTTT. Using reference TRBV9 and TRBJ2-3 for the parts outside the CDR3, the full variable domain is DSGVTQTPKHLITATGQRVTLRCSPRSGDLSVYWYQQSLDQGLQFLIQYYNGEERAKGNILERFSAQQFPDLHSELNLSSLELGDSALYFCASSATRGARMGDTQYFGPGTRLTVL.

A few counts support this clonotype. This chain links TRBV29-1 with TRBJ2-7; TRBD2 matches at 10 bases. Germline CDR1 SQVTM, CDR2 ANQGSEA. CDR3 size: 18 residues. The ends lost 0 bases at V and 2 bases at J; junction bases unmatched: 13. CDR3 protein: CSVEDTASGSPVTYEQYF. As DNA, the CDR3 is TGCAGCGTTGAAGATACGGCTAGCGGGAGTCCCGTTACCTACGAGCAGTACTTC.

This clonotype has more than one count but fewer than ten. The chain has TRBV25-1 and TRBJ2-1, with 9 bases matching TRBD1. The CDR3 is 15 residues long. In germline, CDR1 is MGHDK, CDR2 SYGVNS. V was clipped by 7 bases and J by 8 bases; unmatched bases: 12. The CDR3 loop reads CASTAGTGFIHEQFF. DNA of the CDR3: TGTGCCAGCACTGCCGGGACAGGGTTTATTCATGAGCAGTTCTTC.

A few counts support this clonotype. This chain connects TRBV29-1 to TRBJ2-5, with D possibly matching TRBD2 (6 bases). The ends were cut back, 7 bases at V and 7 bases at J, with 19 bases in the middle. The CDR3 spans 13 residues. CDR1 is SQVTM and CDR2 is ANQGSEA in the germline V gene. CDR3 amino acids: CSALGGVYGTQYF. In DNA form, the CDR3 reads TGCAGCGCCCTCGGAGGGGTGTATGGGACCCAGTACTTC. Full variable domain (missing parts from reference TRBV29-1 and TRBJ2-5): SAVISQKPSRDICQRGTSLTIQCQVDSQVTMMFWYRQQPGQSLTLIATANQGSEATYESGFVIDKFPISRPNLTFSTLTVSNMSPEDSSIYLCSALGGVYGTQYFGPGTRLLVL.

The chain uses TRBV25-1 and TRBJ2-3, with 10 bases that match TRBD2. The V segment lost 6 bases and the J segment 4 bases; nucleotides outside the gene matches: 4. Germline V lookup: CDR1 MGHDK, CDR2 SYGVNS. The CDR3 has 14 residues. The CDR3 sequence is CASRASGGADTQYF. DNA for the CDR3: TGTGCCAGCAGAGCAAGCGGGGGGGCAGATACGCAGTATTTT. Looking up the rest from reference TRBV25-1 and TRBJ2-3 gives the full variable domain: EADIYQTPRYLVIGTGKKITLECSQTMGHDKMYWYQQDPGMELHLIHYSYGVNSTEKGDLSSESTVSRIRTEHFPLTLESARPSHTSQYLCASRASGGADTQYFGPGTRLTVL.

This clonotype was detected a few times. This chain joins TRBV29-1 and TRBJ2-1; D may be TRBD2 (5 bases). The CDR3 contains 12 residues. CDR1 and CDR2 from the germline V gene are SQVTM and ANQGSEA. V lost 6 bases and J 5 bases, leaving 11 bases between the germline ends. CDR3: CSVRRMNNEQFF. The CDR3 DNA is TGCAGCGTCCGGAGGATGAACAATGAGCAGTTCTTC.

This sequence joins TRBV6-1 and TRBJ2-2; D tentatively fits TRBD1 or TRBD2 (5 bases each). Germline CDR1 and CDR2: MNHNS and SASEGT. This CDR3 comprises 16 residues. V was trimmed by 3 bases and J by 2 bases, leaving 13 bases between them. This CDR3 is CASSEQGTINTGELFF. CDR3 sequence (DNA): TGTGCCAGCAGTGAGCAAGGGACCATAAACACCGGGGAGCTGTTTTTT.

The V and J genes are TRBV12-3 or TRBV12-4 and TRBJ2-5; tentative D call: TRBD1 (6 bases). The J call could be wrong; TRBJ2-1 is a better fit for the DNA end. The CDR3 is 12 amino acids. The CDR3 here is CASSPGELEQFF. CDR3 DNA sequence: TGTGCCAGCAGTCCAGGGGAACTTGAGCAGTTCTTC.

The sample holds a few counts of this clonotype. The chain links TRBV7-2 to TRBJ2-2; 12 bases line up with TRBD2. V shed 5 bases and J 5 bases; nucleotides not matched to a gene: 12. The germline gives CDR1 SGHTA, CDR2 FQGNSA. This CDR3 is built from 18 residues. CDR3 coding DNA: TGTGCCAGCAGCCGACGGCTACTAGCGGGAGGCGTGACCGGGGAGCTGTTTTTT. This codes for CASSRRLLAGGVTGELFF.

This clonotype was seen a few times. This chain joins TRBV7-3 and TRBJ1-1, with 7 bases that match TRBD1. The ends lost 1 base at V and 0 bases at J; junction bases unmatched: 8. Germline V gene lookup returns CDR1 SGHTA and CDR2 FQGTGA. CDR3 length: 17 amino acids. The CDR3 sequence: CASSLRPTGALNTEAFF. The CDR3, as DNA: TGTGCCAGCAGCTTAAGGCCTACAGGGGCCTTGAACACTGAAGCTTTCTTT. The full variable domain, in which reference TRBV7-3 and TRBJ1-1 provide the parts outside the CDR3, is GAGVSQTPSNKVTEKGKYVELRCDPISGHTALYWYRQSLGQGPEFLIYFQGTGAADDSGLPNDRFFAVRPEGSVSTLKIQRTERGDSAVYLCASSLRPTGALNTEAFFGQGTRLTVV.

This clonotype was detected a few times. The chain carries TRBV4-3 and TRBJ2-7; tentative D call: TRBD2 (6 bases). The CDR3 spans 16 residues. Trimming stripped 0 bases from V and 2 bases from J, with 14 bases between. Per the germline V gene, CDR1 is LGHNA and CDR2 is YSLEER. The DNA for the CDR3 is TGCGCCAGCAGCCAAGATCCCGGAGGGATCACCTACGAGCAGTACTTC. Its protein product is CASSQDPGGITYEQYF.

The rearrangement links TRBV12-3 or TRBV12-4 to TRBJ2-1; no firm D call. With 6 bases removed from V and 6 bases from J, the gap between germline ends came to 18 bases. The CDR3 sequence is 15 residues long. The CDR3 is CASSPGPGLSNEQFF. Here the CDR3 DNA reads TGTGCCAGCAGCCCCGGGCCTGGTCTGAGCAATGAGCAGTTCTTC.

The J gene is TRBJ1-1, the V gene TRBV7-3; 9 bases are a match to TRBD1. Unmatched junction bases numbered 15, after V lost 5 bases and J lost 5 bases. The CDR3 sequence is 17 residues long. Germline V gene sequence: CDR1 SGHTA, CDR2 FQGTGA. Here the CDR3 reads CASSAVPGQGAVTEAFF. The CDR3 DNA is TGTGCCAGCAGCGCCGTCCCGGGACAGGGTGCGGTAACTGAAGCTTTCTTT.

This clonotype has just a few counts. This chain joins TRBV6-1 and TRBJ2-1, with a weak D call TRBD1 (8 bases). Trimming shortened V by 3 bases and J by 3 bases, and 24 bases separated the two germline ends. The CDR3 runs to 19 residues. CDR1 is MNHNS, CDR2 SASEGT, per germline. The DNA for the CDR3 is TGTGCCAGCAGTGAGGGGGGGCTGGGACAGGTTGAGGACTACAATGAGCAGTTCTTC. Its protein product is CASSEGGLGQVEDYNEQFF.

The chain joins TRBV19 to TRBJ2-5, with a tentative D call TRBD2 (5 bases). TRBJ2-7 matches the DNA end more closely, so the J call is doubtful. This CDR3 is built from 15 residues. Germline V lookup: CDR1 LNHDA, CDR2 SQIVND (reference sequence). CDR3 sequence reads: CASSIMGSGSYEQYF. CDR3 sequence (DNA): TGTGCCAGTAGTATTATGGGCAGCGGCTCCTACGAGCAGTACTTC.

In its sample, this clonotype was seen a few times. In DNA form, the CDR3 reads TGTGCCAGCAGCGCGGGGGGGACTCCTGACGAGCAGTACTTC. Translated: CASSAGGTPDEQYF. This chain uses TRBV7-6 with TRBJ2-7; 9 bases agree with TRBD2. Unmatched junction bases numbered 7, after V lost 5 bases and J lost 5 bases. The germline gives CDR1 SGHVS, CDR2 FNYEAQ. The CDR3 has 14 residues.

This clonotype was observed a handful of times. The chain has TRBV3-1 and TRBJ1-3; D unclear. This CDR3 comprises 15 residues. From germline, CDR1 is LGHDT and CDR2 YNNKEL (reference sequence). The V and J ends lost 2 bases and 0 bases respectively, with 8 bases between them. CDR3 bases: TGTGCCAGCAGCCAAAAGGCCTCCTCTGGAAACACCATATATTTT. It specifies CASSQKASSGNTIYF. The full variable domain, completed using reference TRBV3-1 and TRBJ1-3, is DTAVSQTPKYLVTQMGNDKSIKCEQNLGHDTMYWYKQDSKKFLKIMFSYNNKELIINETVPNRFSPKSPDKAHLNLHINSLELGDSAVYFCASSQKASSGNTIYFGEGSWLTVV.

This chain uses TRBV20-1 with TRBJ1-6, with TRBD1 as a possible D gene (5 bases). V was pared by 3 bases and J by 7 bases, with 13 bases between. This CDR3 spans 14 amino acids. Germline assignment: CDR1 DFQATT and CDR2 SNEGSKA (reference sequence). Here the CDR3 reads CSASTETANSPLHF. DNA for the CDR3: TGCAGTGCTAGTACCGAGACAGCGAATTCACCCCTCCACTTT.

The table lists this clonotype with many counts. CDR3 sequence: CASSQGIGQGRETQYF. For the CDR3, the DNA is TGTGCCAGCAGCCAAGGGATTGGACAGGGGAGGGAGACCCAGTACTTC. The chain couples TRBV3-1 to TRBJ2-5; the match to TRBD1 covers 9 bases. CDR1 LGHDT and CDR2 YNNKEL come from the germline V gene (reference sequence). This CDR3 is built from 16 residues. V shed 1 base and J 5 bases; nucleotides not matched to a gene: 8.

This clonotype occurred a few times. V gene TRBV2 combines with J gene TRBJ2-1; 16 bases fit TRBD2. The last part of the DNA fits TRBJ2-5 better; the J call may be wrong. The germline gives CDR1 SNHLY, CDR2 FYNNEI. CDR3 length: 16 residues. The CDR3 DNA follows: TGTGCCAGCACGGGACTAGCGGGAGGGCCGGGGGAGACCCAGTACTTC. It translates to CASTGLAGGPGETQYF.

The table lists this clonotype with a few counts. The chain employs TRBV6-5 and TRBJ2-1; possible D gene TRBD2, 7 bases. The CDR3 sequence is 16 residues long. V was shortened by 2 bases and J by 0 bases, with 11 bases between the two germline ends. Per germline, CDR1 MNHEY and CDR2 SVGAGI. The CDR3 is CASSYRGAFSYNEQFF. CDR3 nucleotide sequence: TGTGCCAGCAGTTACCGGGGGGCCTTCTCCTACAATGAGCAGTTCTTC.

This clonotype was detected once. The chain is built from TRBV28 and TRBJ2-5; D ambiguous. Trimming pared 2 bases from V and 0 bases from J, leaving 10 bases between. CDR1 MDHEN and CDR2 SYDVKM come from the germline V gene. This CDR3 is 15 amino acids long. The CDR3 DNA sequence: TGTGCCAGCAGTTTACGGGTTACCTACCAAGAGACCCAGTACTTC. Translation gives CASSLRVTYQETQYF.

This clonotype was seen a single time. Written as DNA, the CDR3 is TGTGCCAGCAGTTTACGGGGACAGGGAGGAGAAAAACTGTTTTTT. Translation gives CASSLRGQGGEKLFF. The chain employs TRBV12-3 or TRBV12-4 and TRBJ1-4; 9 bases map to TRBD1. The CDR3 has 15 residues. J lost 8 bases, V lost 2 bases, and 6 bases had no gene match.